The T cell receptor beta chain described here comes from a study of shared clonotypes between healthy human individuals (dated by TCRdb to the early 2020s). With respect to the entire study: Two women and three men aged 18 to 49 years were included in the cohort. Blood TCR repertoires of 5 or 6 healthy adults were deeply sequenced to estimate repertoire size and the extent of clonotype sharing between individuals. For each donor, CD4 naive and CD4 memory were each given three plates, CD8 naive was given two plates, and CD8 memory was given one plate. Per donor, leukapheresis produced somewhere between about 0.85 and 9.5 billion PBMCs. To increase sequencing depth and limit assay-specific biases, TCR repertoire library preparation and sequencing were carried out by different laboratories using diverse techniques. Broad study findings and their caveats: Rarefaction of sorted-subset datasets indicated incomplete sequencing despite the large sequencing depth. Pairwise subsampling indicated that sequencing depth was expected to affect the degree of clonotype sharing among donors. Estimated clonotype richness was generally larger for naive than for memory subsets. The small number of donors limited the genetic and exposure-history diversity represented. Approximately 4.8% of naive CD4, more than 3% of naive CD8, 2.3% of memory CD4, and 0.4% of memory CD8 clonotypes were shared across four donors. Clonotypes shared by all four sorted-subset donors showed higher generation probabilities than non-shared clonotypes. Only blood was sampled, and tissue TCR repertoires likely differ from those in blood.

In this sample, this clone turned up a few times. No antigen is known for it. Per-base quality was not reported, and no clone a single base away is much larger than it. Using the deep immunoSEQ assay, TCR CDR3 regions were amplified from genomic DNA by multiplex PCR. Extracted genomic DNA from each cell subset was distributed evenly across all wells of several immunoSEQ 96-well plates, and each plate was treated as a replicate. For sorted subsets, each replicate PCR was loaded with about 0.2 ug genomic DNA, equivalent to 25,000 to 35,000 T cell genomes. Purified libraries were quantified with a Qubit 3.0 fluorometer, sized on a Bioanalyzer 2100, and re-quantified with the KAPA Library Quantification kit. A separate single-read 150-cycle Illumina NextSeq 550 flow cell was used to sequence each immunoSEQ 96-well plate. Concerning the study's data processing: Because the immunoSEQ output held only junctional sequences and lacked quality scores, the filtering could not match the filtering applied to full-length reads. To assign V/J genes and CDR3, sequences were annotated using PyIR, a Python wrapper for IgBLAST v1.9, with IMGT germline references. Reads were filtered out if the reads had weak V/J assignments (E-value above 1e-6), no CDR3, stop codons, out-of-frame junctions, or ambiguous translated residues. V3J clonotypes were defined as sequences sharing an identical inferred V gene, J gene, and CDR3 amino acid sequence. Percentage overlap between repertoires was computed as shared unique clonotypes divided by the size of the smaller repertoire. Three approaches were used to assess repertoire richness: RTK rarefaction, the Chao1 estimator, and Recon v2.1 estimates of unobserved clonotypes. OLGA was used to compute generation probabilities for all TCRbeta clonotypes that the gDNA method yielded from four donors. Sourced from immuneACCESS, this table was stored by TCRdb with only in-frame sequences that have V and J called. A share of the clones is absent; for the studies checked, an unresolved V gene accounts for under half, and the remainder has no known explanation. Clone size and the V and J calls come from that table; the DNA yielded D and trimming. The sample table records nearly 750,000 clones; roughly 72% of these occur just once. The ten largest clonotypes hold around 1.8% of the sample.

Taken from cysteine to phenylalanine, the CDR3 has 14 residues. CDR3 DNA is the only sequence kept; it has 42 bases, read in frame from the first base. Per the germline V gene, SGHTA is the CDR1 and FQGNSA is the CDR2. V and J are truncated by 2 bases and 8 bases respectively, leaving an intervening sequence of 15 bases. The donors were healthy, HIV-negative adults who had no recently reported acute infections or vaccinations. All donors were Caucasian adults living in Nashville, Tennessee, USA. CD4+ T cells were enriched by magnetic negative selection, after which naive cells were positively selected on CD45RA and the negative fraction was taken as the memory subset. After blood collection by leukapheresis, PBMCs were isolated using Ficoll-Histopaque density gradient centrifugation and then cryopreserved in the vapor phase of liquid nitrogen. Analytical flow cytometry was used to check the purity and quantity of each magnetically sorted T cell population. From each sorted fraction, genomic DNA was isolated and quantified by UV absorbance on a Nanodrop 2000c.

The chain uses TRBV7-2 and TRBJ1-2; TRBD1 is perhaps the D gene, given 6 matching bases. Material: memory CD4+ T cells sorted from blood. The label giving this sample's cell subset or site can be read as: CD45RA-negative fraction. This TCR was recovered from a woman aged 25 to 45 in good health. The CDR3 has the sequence CASSLQYRDGGYTF. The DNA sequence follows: TGTGCCAGCAGCTTACAATACAGGGACGGAGGCTACACCTTC.